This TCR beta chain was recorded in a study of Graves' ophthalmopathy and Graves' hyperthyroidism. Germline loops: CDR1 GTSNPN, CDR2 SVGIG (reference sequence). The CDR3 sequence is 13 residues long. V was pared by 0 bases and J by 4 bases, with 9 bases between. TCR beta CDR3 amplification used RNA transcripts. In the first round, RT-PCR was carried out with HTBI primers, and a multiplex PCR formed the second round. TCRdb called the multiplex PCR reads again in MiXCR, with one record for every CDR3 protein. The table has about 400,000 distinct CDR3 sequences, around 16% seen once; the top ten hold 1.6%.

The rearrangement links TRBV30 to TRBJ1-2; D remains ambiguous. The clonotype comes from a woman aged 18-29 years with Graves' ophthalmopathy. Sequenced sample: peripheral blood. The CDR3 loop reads CAWSVRRLYGYTF. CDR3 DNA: TGTGCCTGGAGTGTACGGCGGCTCTATGGCTACACCTTC.